The rows below give T cell receptor beta chains drawn from one sample of a study of CXCR3-negative and CXCR3-positive naive CD8 T cells. TCRdb reprocessed the 5' RACE reads; each CDR3 protein has one entry and no DNA is given. The table for this sample gives roughly 30,000 distinct CDR3 sequences. Sequenced: memory CD8+ T cells from blood. The receptor set was obtained from a human donor in good health. Some clones in this sample may be carry-over from other donors' samples. Both conserved end residues are part of each CDR3. Size values are once, few and many counts, or a class for expanded clones, and some rows have none.

abundance,v_gene,j_gene,CDR3aa
-,TRBV28,TRBJ1-4,CASSSVTTTNEKLFF
-,TRBV29-1,TRBJ2-7,CSVEIAWDSYEQYF
-,TRBV9,TRBJ2-1,CASSVLNNEQFF
-,TRBV28,TRBJ1-1,CASSLKGGLSEAFF
-,TRBV4-3,TRBJ1-1,CASSPGGRGESTEAFF
-,TRBV7-2,TRBJ2-3,CASSLNFGPTDTQYF
-,TRBV7-8,TRBJ2-7,CASSPLAGEQYF
-,TRBV7-6,TRBJ2-7,CASSTPGTDIYEQYF
-,TRBV27,TRBJ2-6,CASFIWTSGANVLTF
-,TRBV6-5,TRBJ2-7,CASSSTPGQVFTYEQYF
-,TRBV6-5,TRBJ2-2,CASSYGDTGELFF
-,TRBV25-1,TRBJ2-7,CASSDPGDWEQYF
-,TRBV7-3,TRBJ2-1,CASSLGTGVHEQFF
medium-sized,TRBV28,TRBJ2-3,CASSFELGPSTDTQYF
medium-sized,TRBV21-1,TRBJ2-5,CASRIRDRGPGETQYF
-,TRBV9,TRBJ2-7,CASSVDSGGTYEQYF
medium-sized,TRBV7-8,TRBJ2-1,CASSVPGTSVVNEQFF
-,TRBV7-9,TRBJ2-7,CASSQTGSYEQYF
-,TRBV3-1,TRBJ2-5,CASSQEFGQGVFVAETQYF
-,TRBV5-6,TRBJ2-1,CASSLLGIEQFF
medium-sized,TRBV25-1,TRBJ2-1,CASSLILGEQFF
-,TRBV4-3,TRBJ1-4,CASSQDRALNEKLFF
-,TRBV6-4,TRBJ2-3,CASSASGGTDTQYF
-,TRBV29-1,TRBJ1-1,CSVELQGRNTEAFF
-,TRBV20-1,TRBJ2-7,CSARNGYEQYF
-,TRBV12-3/TRBV12-4,TRBJ2-1,CASNPLGAGGAWNEQFF
-,TRBV11-2,TRBJ2-1,CASSSGLGGSTLGFGEQFF
-,TRBV19,TRBJ2-1,CASRDSYSYNEQFF
-,TRBV15,TRBJ2-3,CATSTGTGSDTQYF
-,TRBV4-3,TRBJ2-2,CASSQDGRFTGELFF
-,TRBV28,TRBJ2-7,CASSYPPVDRAYEQYF
-,TRBV3-1,TRBJ2-7,CASSQDPRGGQGREEQYF
-,TRBV5-5,TRBJ2-1,CASSLMWGTGGDTYNEQFF
-,TRBV4-2,TRBJ2-7,CASSQERVYEQYF
-,TRBV20-1,TRBJ2-1,CSARDPGQGINEQFF
-,TRBV6-2/TRBV6-3,TRBJ2-2,CASSYWPGQSGELFF
-,TRBV25-1,TRBJ2-1,CASSEYLLAGVDNEQFF
-,TRBV27,TRBJ1-1,CASSLGGSAFF
-,TRBV6-5,TRBJ2-7,CASSYSSGGGYEQYF
-,TRBV9,TRBJ2-1,CASSVSGSSYNEQFF
-,TRBV12-3/TRBV12-4,TRBJ1-1,CASRTGNTEAFF
-,TRBV6-5,TRBJ2-3,CASSYAQGAFGDTQYF
-,TRBV5-1,TRBJ2-1,CASSSRDFNYNEQFF
-,TRBV3-1,TRBJ1-5,CASSQELNQPQHF
-,TRBV4-3,TRBJ1-1,CASSQERAGTEAFF
-,TRBV4-2,TRBJ1-2,CASSPRGDHGYTF
-,TRBV7-2,TRBJ2-6,CASRDSGANVLTF
-,TRBV29-1,TRBJ1-1,CSVATGGLYEAFF
-,TRBV7-8,TRBJ2-5,CASVIPGTAEETQYF
-,TRBV7-9,TRBJ2-2,CASSLMGVTGELFF
-,TRBV5-5,TRBJ2-7,CASSPGAEPSYEQYF
-,TRBV24-1,TRBJ2-1,CATSEPGDNEQFF